This entry lists 25 T cell receptor beta chains sequenced from one sample in a study of shared clonotypes between healthy human individuals. Assay: immunoSEQ multiplex PCR; the TCRdb copy retains only in-frame clones and omits some. The table records about 330,000 clones, roughly 87% of them present only once. Sequenced: memory CD8+ T cells sorted from blood. Subset of the sample: CD45RO+ cells pooled with CCR7-negative TemRA cells. These receptors were obtained from a man in his late teens or twenties in good health.

J is TRBJ2-3 and V is TRBV28, with 7 bases identical to TRBD2. Unmatched junction bases numbered 10, after V lost 5 bases and J lost 5 bases. In germline, CDR1 is MDHEN, CDR2 SYDVKM. The CDR3 is 15 residues long. The DNA of the CDR3 is TGTGCCAGCAGTCCCTTAGCGGGCGCCGTAGATACGCAGTATTTT. It codes for CASSPLAGAVDTQYF.

The chain uses TRBV9 and TRBJ2-1; a possible D gene is TRBD2 (5 bases). CDR3 length equals 14 residues. From germline, CDR1 is SGDLS and CDR2 YYNGEE. With 0 bases removed from V and 5 bases from J, the gap between germline ends came to 9 bases. The CDR3 DNA follows: TGTGCCAGCAGCGTAGCTAGCACCGACAATGAGCAGTTCTTC. This codes for CASSVASTDNEQFF.

This clone was found once. The chain is built from TRBV29-1 and TRBJ1-1; possibly TRBD1 for D (5 bases). The germline V gene encodes CDR1 SQVTM and CDR2 ANQGSEA. The CDR3 runs 12 residues. V was clipped by 1 base and J by 8 bases, with 11 bases between them. CDR3 bases: TGCAGCGTTGAAGGGGGCAAAGACGAAGCTTTCTTT. It is translated as CSVEGGKDEAFF.

The J gene is TRBJ1-1, the V gene TRBV28, with D possibly TRBD1 on 5 matching bases. In germline, CDR1 is MDHEN, CDR2 SYDVKM. Between the trimmed V and J ends, which lost 6 bases and 8 bases, there was a span of 16 bases. The CDR3 is 13 residues long. The CDR3 DNA reads as TGTGCCAGCAGAACTCAGGGTGGCACAGAAGCTTTCTTT. Encoded protein: CASRTQGGTEAFF.

The chain is built from TRBV5-6 and TRBJ2-1; TRBD2 matches at 7 bases. Germline lookup yields CDR1 SGHDT and CDR2 YYEEEE. J was trimmed by 5 bases and V by 4 bases; bases with no gene match: 9. The CDR3 is 15 amino acids. The CDR3 bases are TGTGCCAGCAGCCCAACTAGCGCGGGGGACAATGAGCAGTTCTTC. This translates into CASSPTSAGDNEQFF.

The V gene is TRBV12-5, the J gene TRBJ2-7; TRBD1 agrees at 7 bases. The germline CDR1 and CDR2 sequences are LGHNT and FRNRAP. The CDR3 spans 13 residues. The J segment lost 4 bases and the V segment lost 1 base, leaving 1 base of the junction unmatched. The CDR3 loop reads CASGLGTGYEQYF. CDR3 coding DNA: TGTGCTAGTGGTTTGGGGACAGGTTACGAGCAGTACTTC.

J is TRBJ2-7 and V is TRBV5-8; D gene ambiguous. The CDR3 runs 15 residues. Per germline, CDR1 SGHTS and CDR2 YDEGEE. Between the trimmed V and J ends, which lost 0 bases and 3 bases, there was a span of 13 bases. CDR3 nucleotide sequence: TGTGCCAGCAGCTTGGCGCAGAGCCGAAGCTACGAGCAGTACTTC. This sequence encodes CASSLAQSRSYEQYF. The entire variable domain, with the rest obtained from reference TRBV5-8 and TRBJ2-7, is as follows: EAGVTQSPTHLIKTRGQQATLRCSPISGHTSVYWYQQALGLGLQFLLWYDEGEERNRGNFPPRFSGRQFPNYSSELNVNALELEDSALYLCASSLAQSRSYEQYFGPGTRLTVT.

This clone came up once. The genes are TRBV4-1 and TRBJ1-4, with D perhaps matching TRBD1 (5 bases). The CDR3 extends over 14 amino acids. Trimming stripped 1 base from V and 7 bases from J, with 10 bases between. Germline V CDR1 and CDR2: MGHRA, YSYEKL. In DNA, the CDR3 is TGCGCCAGCAGCCAAGGTCCAGGGTTTGAAAAACTGTTTTTT. Protein: CASSQGPGFEKLFF.

The chain couples TRBV6-6 to TRBJ2-5; 7 nucleotides line up with TRBD1. This CDR3 contains 13 residues. Germline V gene lookup returns CDR1 MNHNY and CDR2 SVGAGI (reference sequence). Trimming took 6 bases from V and 1 from J; bases not matched to a gene: 2. The CDR3 is CASSWTGQETQYF. Written as DNA, the CDR3 is TGTGCCAGCAGCTGGACAGGCCAAGAGACCCAGTACTTC.

V and J are TRBV7-9 and TRBJ2-7, with D possibly matching TRBD1 (5 bases). The germline V gene has CDR1 SEHNR and CDR2 FQNEAQ (reference sequence). The germline V and J ends were trimmed by 5 bases and 6 bases, with 14 bases remaining between them. The CDR3 is made up of 13 amino acids. The chain's CDR3 is CASSPARQGEQYF. The CDR3 region has the DNA TGTGCCAGCAGCCCAGCTCGCCAGGGCGAGCAGTACTTC.

The rearrangement links TRBV13 to TRBJ1-4; D perhaps matches TRBD1 (5 bases). Trimming left V 3 bases short and J 8 bases short, with 10 bases between. Germline-derived CDR1 and CDR2 are PRHDT and FYEKMQ (reference sequence). There are 13 residues in the CDR3. CDR3 nucleotides: TGTGCCAGCAGCTTTTTGAGGGGCGAAAAACTGTTTTTT. Its protein product is CASSFLRGEKLFF. Looking up the rest from reference TRBV13 and TRBJ1-4 gives the full variable domain: AAGVIQSPRHLIKEKRETATLKCYPIPRHDTVYWYQQGPGQDPQFLISFYEKMQSDKGSIPDRFSAQQFSDYHSELNMSSLELGDSALYFCASSFLRGEKLFFGSGTQLSVL.

The chain employs TRBV27 and TRBJ2-5, with D hard to call. This CDR3 region has 17 residues. Trimming shortened V by 2 bases and J by 5 bases, and 21 bases separated the two germline ends. Germline CDR1 and CDR2: MNHEY and SMNVEV (reference sequence). In DNA form, the CDR3 reads TGTGCCAGCAGTTTAATCCCCTCCGGAGTTATTACGGAGACCCAGTACTTC. It is translated as CASSLIPSGVITETQYF.

This chain uses TRBV7-9 with TRBJ2-2; 7 positions agree with TRBD1. The CDR3 runs to 14 residues. In germline, CDR1 is SEHNR, CDR2 FQNEAQ (reference sequence). V dropped 8 bases and J dropped 3; count of bases not matched to a gene: 6. The CDR3 protein is CASGDRVYTGELFF. The CDR3 DNA follows: TGTGCCAGCGGAGACAGGGTTTACACCGGGGAGCTGTTTTTT.

The V call is TRBV5-8, the J call TRBJ2-5, with no clear D. This CDR3 comprises 11 residues. Trimming shortened V by 7 bases and J by 5 bases, and 9 bases separated the two germline ends. The V gene's germline CDR1 is SGHTS and CDR2 YDEGEE. The CDR3 protein is CASGTGETQYF. As DNA, the CDR3 is TGTGCCAGCGGCACCGGTGAGACCCAGTACTTC. The full variable domain, with the rest looked up from reference TRBV5-8 and TRBJ2-5, is EAGVTQSPTHLIKTRGQQATLRCSPISGHTSVYWYQQALGLGLQFLLWYDEGEERNRGNFPPRFSGRQFPNYSSELNVNALELEDSALYLCASGTGETQYFGPGTRLLVL.

CDR3 amino acids: CASSPGQGAGELFF. The CDR3 DNA is TGTGCCAGTAGCCCGGGACAGGGGGCCGGGGAGCTGTTTTTT. The chain is built from TRBV19 and TRBJ2-2; the match to TRBD1 covers 11 bases. Germline trimming cut 6 bases from V and 6 bases from J; bases unmatched to any gene: 3. CDR3 length: 14 residues. Germline V gene lookup returns CDR1 LNHDA and CDR2 SQIVND (reference sequence).

V usage is TRBV5-4 and J usage is TRBJ2-7; no clear D gene. V lost 0 bases and J lost 5, with 6 bases in between. The CDR3 covers 12 residues. Germline lookup yields CDR1 SGHNT and CDR2 YYREEE (reference sequence). The CDR3 DNA reads TGTGCCAGCAGCTTGGCCGGCAACGAGCAGTACTTC. Residues: CASSLAGNEQYF.

Remarks on this clone: Other DNA sequences within the sample encode an identical CDR3. The rearrangement joins TRBV6-5 to TRBJ2-7; 7 bases fit TRBD1. J was trimmed by 3 bases and V by 0 bases; bases with no gene match: 2. Germline V gene data show CDR1 as MNHEY and CDR2 as SVGAGI. The CDR3 extends over 14 amino acids. CDR3 in amino acids: CASSYSAGGYEQYF. DNA for the CDR3: TGTGCCAGCAGTTACTCGGCAGGGGGCTACGAGCAGTACTTC.

This chain joins TRBV10-3 and TRBJ2-3; 8 bases are a match to TRBD1. After removal of 10 bases from V and 2 bases from J, the junction contained 5 bases not matched to a gene. Germline assignment: CDR1 ENHRY and CDR2 SYGVKD. The CDR3 consists of 13 residues. The CDR3 DNA is TGTGCCACCCGGACAGGGAACACAGATACGCAGTATTTT. Protein sequence: CATRTGNTDTQYF.

The J gene is TRBJ2-7, the V gene TRBV4-1; perhaps TRBD1 as D (5 bases). From germline, CDR1 is MGHRA and CDR2 YSYEKL. Trimming took 0 bases from V and 4 from J, leaving 13 bases between them. The CDR3 is made up of 15 amino acids. CDR3 amino acids: CASSQEVGALYEQYF. The CDR3 nucleotides are TGCGCCAGCAGCCAAGAGGTAGGGGCGCTTTACGAGCAGTACTTC.

The V call is TRBV5-4, the J call TRBJ1-2; no definite D call. Germline CDR1 and CDR2: SGHNT and YYREEE (reference sequence). V was shortened by 1 base and J by 3 bases, with 19 bases between the two germline ends. The CDR3 sequence is 17 residues long. The CDR3 sequence is CASSLSTHRVFYYGYTF. CDR3 DNA sequence: TGTGCCAGCAGCTTGTCCACCCATAGGGTTTTCTACTATGGCTACACCTTC. The full variable domain, in which reference TRBV5-4 and TRBJ1-2 provide the parts outside the CDR3, is ETGVTQSPTHLIKTRGQQVTLRCSSQSGHNTVSWYQQALGQGPQFIFQYYREEENGRGNFPPRFSGLQFPNYSSELNVNALELDDSALYLCASSLSTHRVFYYGYTFGSGTRLTVV.

The chain uses TRBV2 and TRBJ2-4; 9 nucleotides align to TRBD1. Germline V gene sequence: CDR1 SNHLY, CDR2 FYNNEI. The CDR3 runs to 15 residues. V lost 10 bases and J lost 5; bases outside the gene matches: 12. The CDR3 spells CATIPGTGQENIQYF. In DNA form, the CDR3 reads TGTGCCACGATCCCCGGGACAGGGCAAGAAAACATTCAGTACTTC.

V gene TRBV13 combines with J gene TRBJ2-7; possibly TRBD1 for D (7 bases). The V gene's germline CDR1 is PRHDT and CDR2 FYEKMQ (reference sequence). V lost 1 base, J lost 2 bases, and 9 bases lay in between. The CDR3 totals 14 residues. CDR3 coding DNA: TGTGCCAGCAGCTTAGCAGGGGGGACCTACGAGCAGTACTTC. Amino acid sequence: CASSLAGGTYEQYF.

The chain has TRBV11-3 and TRBJ2-7, with D possibly called TRBD1 or TRBD2 (6 bases each). V was trimmed by 5 bases and J by 1 base, leaving 9 bases between them. CDR3 length: 13 residues. CDR1 SGHNT and CDR2 YENEEA come from the germline V gene. CDR3 loop: CASSRGRSYEQYF. In nucleotides, the CDR3 is TGTGCCAGCAGCCGGGGGCGATCCTACGAGCAGTACTTC.

The V and J genes are TRBV5-4 and TRBJ1-1, with D maybe TRBD1 (6 bases). Germline CDR1 is SGHNT and CDR2 is YYREEE (reference sequence). The length of the CDR3 is 15 residues. The germline V and J ends were trimmed by 7 bases and 2 bases, with 18 bases remaining between them. This CDR3 reads CASYSKQGGNTEAFF. CDR3 bases: TGTGCCAGCTACTCCAAACAGGGAGGAAACACTGAAGCTTTCTTT.

The chain links TRBV11-2 to TRBJ2-3, with 10 bases fitting TRBD1. The CDR3 runs to 16 residues. Germline V gene sequence: CDR1 SGHAT, CDR2 FQNNGV. The trim removed 5 bases at V and 2 bases at J, leaving 7 bases unmatched. CDR3 nucleotides: TGTGCCAGCAGCCCAGTGGGGACAGGGGTCACAGATACGCAGTATTTT. It is translated as CASSPVGTGVTDTQYF.